The 4 T cell receptor beta chains reported below all come from one sample, sequenced in a study of metastatic and nonmetastatic thyroid tumors. TCRdb re-analyzed the PCR reads using MiXCR. The sample carries approximately 17,000 clones, about 28% recorded once. All patients were untreated before thyroid surgery. The sample was tumor tissue. The receptor set was obtained from a female donor with papillary thyroid cancer or a benign thyroid nodule (not recorded which). Some clones in this sample may be carry-over from other donors' samples.

This clone is medium-sized (0.01 to 0.1%). The chain recombines TRBV6-5 with TRBJ2-7, with 8 bases identical to TRBD2. This CDR3 contains 15 residues. J lost 0 bases, V lost 2 bases, and 3 bases had no gene match. The germline V gene has CDR1 MNHEY and CDR2 SVGAGI. As DNA, the CDR3 is TGTGCCAGCAGTTACGCCGGGGGGGACTCCTACGAGCAGTACTTC. This translates into CASSYAGGDSYEQYF.

This clone was counted a few times. This may stem from a read error, because a much larger clone lies one nucleotide away. The same CDR3 also results from other DNA sequences found in this sample. The chain combines TRBV7-9 with TRBJ1-2; no firm D call. V was pared by 0 bases and J by 4 bases, with 12 bases between. CDR1 and CDR2 (germline): SEHNR, FQNEAQ (reference sequence). This CDR3 is built from 15 residues. The CDR3 DNA reads as TGTGCCAGCAGCTTAGCTCCAGGTGCCCCCTATGGCTACACCTTC. Translated: CASSLAPGAPYGYTF.

This clone is labeled as medium-sized. The chain links TRBV3-1 to TRBJ2-7, with D uncertain. Germline CDR1 reads LGHDT; CDR2 reads YNNKEL (reference sequence). V gave up 3 bases and J gave up 3 bases, with 9 bases separating them. The CDR3 runs 13 residues. The CDR3 loop is CASSHRGGYEQYF. CDR3 nucleotide sequence: TGTGCCAGCAGCCACCGAGGCGGCTACGAGCAGTACTTC.

This clone was recorded only once. Other DNA sequences in this sample translate to the same CDR3. The chain is built from TRBV11-2 and TRBJ2-3, with 8 bases lining up with TRBD2. The CDR3 extends over 16 amino acids. The J segment lost 1 base and the V segment lost 5 bases, leaving 8 bases of the junction unmatched. CDR1 and CDR2 (germline): SGHAT, FQNNGV. The CDR3 loop is CASSPGLAGRTDTQYF. Here the CDR3 DNA reads TGTGCCAGCAGCCCAGGACTAGCTGGTCGCACAGATACGCAGTATTTT.